The 28 T cell receptor beta chains below come from one sample, sequenced in a study of T cells after posttransplantation cyclophosphamide. TCRdb keeps only in-frame clones here, not all; method: immunoSEQ multiplex PCR. The sample shows some 11,000 clones, around four fifths of them seen only once. Cyclophosphamide on days +3 and +4 followed busulfan-fludarabine conditioning and a marrow graft. The material sequenced was PBMCs, taken about 1,800 days after allogeneic stem cell transplant with posttransplant cyclophosphamide. The receptors were gathered from a female patient between 50 and 59 years old who received an allogeneic stem cell transplant from a related donor, was CMV-positive, and had no GVHD. Some T cells here may be from the graft donor.

This clone has only a few counts. This sequence joins TRBV2 and TRBJ1-2, with 8 bases that match TRBD1. Germline trimming cut 8 bases from V and 3 bases from J; bases unmatched to any gene: 8. Germline lookup yields CDR1 SNHLY and CDR2 FYNNEI. The CDR3 extends over 14 amino acids. In DNA, the CDR3 is TGTGCCAGCTTAACCCAGGGGGCTGACTATGGCTACACCTTC. Protein sequence: CASLTQGADYGYTF.

V gene TRBV7-3 combines with J gene TRBJ2-1, with D perhaps TRBD2 (5 bases). Germline-derived CDR1 and CDR2 are SGHTA and FQGTGA. This CDR3 is built from 14 residues. V gave up 2 bases and J gave up 5 bases, with 10 bases separating them. CDR3 sequence reads: CASSLSVANNEQFF. CDR3 DNA: TGTGCCAGCAGCTTATCCGTAGCGAACAATGAGCAGTTCTTC.

The rearrangement joins TRBV4-2 to TRBJ2-7; D gene ambiguous. The CDR3 covers 12 residues. Germline assignment: CDR1 LGHNA and CDR2 YNFKEQ. Trimming took off 3 bases at V and 4 bases at J, with 7 bases between the two ends. In DNA form, the CDR3 reads TGTGCCAGCAGCCAGAACAAGTACGAGCAGTACTTC. Translating it yields CASSQNKYEQYF.

The chain couples TRBV5-6 to TRBJ2-1; 12 bases match TRBD1. This CDR3 has 16 amino acids. The trim removed 3 bases at V and 3 bases at J, leaving 4 bases unmatched. CDR1 and CDR2 (germline): SGHDT, YYEEEE. The CDR3 region has the DNA TGTGCCAGCAGCTCCGGGACAGGGGGCTTCTACAATGAGCAGTTCTTC. Encoded protein: CASSSGTGGFYNEQFF.

This chain uses TRBV7-8 with TRBJ2-2, with 8 bases lining up with TRBD2. This CDR3 is built from 17 residues. With V trimmed by 4 bases and J by 4 bases, 11 bases remained unmatched. From germline, CDR1 is SGHVS and CDR2 FQNEAQ. The CDR3 DNA reads TGTGCCAGCAGCTCCCGCCTGACTAGCGCTGTCACCGGGGAGCTGTTTTTT. As protein: CASSSRLTSAVTGELFF. The full variable domain, rest sourced from reference TRBV7-8 and TRBJ2-2, is GAGVSQSPRYKVAKRGQDVALRCDPISGHVSLFWYQQALGQGPEFLTYFQNEAQLDKSGLPSDRFFAERPEGSVSTLKIQRTQQEDSAVYLCASSSRLTSAVTGELFFGEGSRLTVL.

Points on this clone: The identical CDR3 is also encoded by other nucleotide sequences in the sample. The rearrangement joins TRBV19 to TRBJ2-2; D unclear. The CDR3 extends over 14 amino acids. The germline V and J ends were trimmed by 3 bases and 1 base, with 6 bases remaining between them. Germline assignment: CDR1 LNHDA and CDR2 SQIVND (reference sequence). Here the CDR3 reads CASSISRNTGELFF. The CDR3 nucleotides are TGTGCCAGTAGTATTAGTAGGAACACCGGGGAGCTGTTTTTT.

This clone is a singleton in its sample. V and J are TRBV9 and TRBJ2-2; maybe TRBD1 (6 bases). The CDR3 runs to 17 residues. V lost 0 bases, J lost 7 bases, and 19 bases lay in between. The germline gives CDR1 SGDLS, CDR2 YYNGEE. The CDR3 loop is CASSVEGWDMGGGELFF. DNA for the CDR3: TGTGCCAGCAGCGTAGAGGGTTGGGACATGGGCGGCGGGGAGCTGTTTTTT.

The V and J genes are TRBV30 and TRBJ1-2; D perhaps matches TRBD1 (6 bases). Germline loops: CDR1 GTSNPN, CDR2 SVGIG (reference sequence). With 5 bases removed from V and 3 bases from J, the gap between germline ends came to 10 bases. This CDR3 has 12 amino acids. CDR3 coding DNA: TGTGCCTGGGCCAGGGGCTACTATGGCTACACCTTC. It translates to CAWARGYYGYTF.

J is TRBJ2-1 and V is TRBV11-3; perhaps TRBD1 as D (5 bases). V was trimmed by 1 base and J by 7 bases, leaving 11 bases between them. The germline V gene encodes CDR1 SGHNT and CDR2 YENEEA. CDR3 size: 14 residues. The chain's CDR3 is CASSLVWGGNEQFF. CDR3 DNA sequence: TGTGCCAGCAGCTTAGTTTGGGGCGGAAATGAGCAGTTCTTC.

The DNA of the CDR3 is TGTGCCAGCAGTTTATGGCCCGAAAAGGACAGCAAGAACACTGAAGCTTTCTTT. This codes for CASSLWPEKDSKNTEAFF. This chain connects TRBV28 to TRBJ1-1, with D possibly being TRBD1 (6 bases). The CDR3 has 18 residues. Trimming shortened V by 0 bases and J by 1 base, and 18 bases separated the two germline ends. Germline CDR1 is MDHEN and CDR2 is SYDVKM.

This rearrangement joins TRBV2 to TRBJ2-7; no reliable D call. The V end was cut by 6 bases, the J end by 6 bases, with 15 bases between. This CDR3 has 13 residues. Germline CDR1 reads SNHLY; CDR2 reads FYNNEI. This chain's CDR3 is CASRAEYTGEQYF. CDR3 in DNA: TGTGCCAGCAGGGCCGAATATACGGGCGAGCAGTACTTC.

The chain uses TRBV7-3 and TRBJ2-1; D gene ambiguous. CDR1 is SGHTA and CDR2 is FQGTGA in the germline V gene. This CDR3 is 15 amino acids long. Trimming pared 5 bases from V and 6 bases from J, leaving 17 bases between. DNA for the CDR3: TGTGCCAGCAGCCTCCAAAGGAAGACTTTCAATGAGCAGTTCTTC. Encoded protein: CASSLQRKTFNEQFF.

This clone was observed a handful of times. V is TRBV27 and J is TRBJ1-5, with TRBD1 identical over 9 bases. This CDR3 has 16 amino acids. Trimming cost V 2 bases and J 2 bases; bases outside gene matches: 4. The germline gives CDR1 MNHEY, CDR2 SMNVEV (reference sequence). DNA of the CDR3: TGTGCCAGCAGTTTAAGGTGGACAGGGGGCAATCAGCCCCAGCATTTT. Encoded protein: CASSLRWTGGNQPQHF.

The rearrangement joins TRBV4-3 to TRBJ2-1; 9 nucleotides align to TRBD2. CDR1 LGHNA and CDR2 YSLEER come from the germline V gene. The CDR3 is 16 amino acids. V was pared by 3 bases and J by 7 bases, with 10 bases of the junction left unmatched. The CDR3 reads CASSHDPAGGSNEQFF. CDR3 coding DNA: TGCGCCAGCAGCCATGACCCAGCGGGAGGATCGAATGAGCAGTTCTTC.

The V call is TRBV27, the J call TRBJ2-7; a weak D match, TRBD2 (6 bases). V was cut by 0 bases and J by 8 bases, with 20 bases left in between. The CDR3 has 16 amino acids. Per the germline V gene, CDR1 is MNHEY and CDR2 is SMNVEV (reference sequence). This CDR3 is CASSLSPGTQTNQQYF. Here the CDR3 DNA reads TGTGCCAGCAGTTTATCGCCAGGGACTCAGACGAACCAGCAGTACTTC.

There are a few counts of this clone. V is TRBV11-2 and J is TRBJ1-5, with D unresolved. This CDR3 comprises 15 residues. In germline, CDR1 is SGHAT, CDR2 FQNNGV. The germline V and J ends were trimmed by 5 bases and 2 bases, with 13 bases remaining between them. The CDR3 bases are TGTGCCAGCAGCCAAGGGTGGGGAGGCAATCAGCCCCAGCATTTT. Its protein product is CASSQGWGGNQPQHF.

The V and J genes are TRBV5-1 and TRBJ1-2; D ambiguous. Germline V lookup: CDR1 SGHRS, CDR2 YFSETQ. The CDR3 extends over 14 amino acids. V lost 0 bases, J lost 4 bases, and 10 bases lay in between. This CDR3 is CASSLAETSYGYTF. The CDR3 region has the DNA TGCGCCAGCAGCTTGGCCGAGACTTCCTATGGCTACACCTTC.

This chain uses TRBV4-3 with TRBJ1-5; TRBD1 might be the D (5 bases). Germline V CDR1 and CDR2: LGHNA, YSLEER. V lost 1 base to trimming and J lost 2 bases, with 9 bases between them. This CDR3 is built from 15 residues. The CDR3 reads CASSQGWGGNQPQHF. In DNA, the CDR3 is TGCGCCAGCAGCCAAGGGTGGGGCGGCAATCAGCCCCAGCATTTT.

V gene TRBV7-2 combines with J gene TRBJ1-4; D is perhaps TRBD1 (6 bases). CDR1 is SGHTA and CDR2 is FQGNSA in the germline V gene. The V end lost 0 bases, the J end lost 4 bases, and 12 bases lay between the germline ends. The CDR3 length is 16 residues. CDR3 sequence (DNA): TGTGCCAGCAGCTTAGCGCCGGGGGGCATTAATGAAAAACTGTTTTTT. Its translation: CASSLAPGGINEKLFF.

The chain is built from TRBV5-1 and TRBJ1-3, with 8 bases lining up with TRBD1. Per the germline V gene, CDR1 is SGHRS and CDR2 is YFSETQ. CDR3 length: 16 amino acids. Unmatched junction bases numbered 5, after V lost 1 base and J lost 2 bases. CDR3: CASSLTQGAAGNTIYF. The CDR3 region has the DNA TGCGCCAGCAGCTTGACCCAGGGGGCCGCTGGAAACACCATATATTTT.

The V gene is TRBV9, the J gene TRBJ2-1; 9 positions match TRBD1. Germline assignment: CDR1 SGDLS and CDR2 YYNGEE. Trimming cost V 4 bases and J 3 bases; bases outside gene matches: 5. The CDR3 has 15 residues. CDR3 loop: CASSPGTGSYNEQFF. In nucleotides, the CDR3 is TGTGCCAGCAGCCCCGGGACAGGGAGCTACAATGAGCAGTTCTTC.

The chain joins TRBV5-1 to TRBJ2-3; D gene uncertain. The germline V and J ends were trimmed by 0 bases and 1 base, with 6 bases remaining between them. This CDR3 region has 14 residues. CDR1 is SGHRS and CDR2 is YFSETQ in the germline V gene. CDR3 loop: CASSLDPGTDTQYF. The DNA of the CDR3 is TGCGCCAGCAGCTTGGATCCGGGCACAGATACGCAGTATTTT.

A single count supports this clone. The V and J genes are TRBV7-3 and TRBJ2-3; D gene ambiguous. The CDR3 runs 17 residues. The V gene's germline CDR1 is SGHTA and CDR2 FQGTGA. Between the trimmed V and J ends, which lost 1 base and 0 bases, there was a span of 14 bases. This chain's CDR3 is CASSLSFGGASTDTQYF. DNA for the CDR3: TGTGCCAGCAGCTTAAGTTTCGGCGGCGCTAGCACAGATACGCAGTATTTT.

The chain employs TRBV7-3 and TRBJ1-1, with 7 nucleotides matching TRBD1. Per germline, CDR1 SGHTA and CDR2 FQGTGA. The J segment lost 6 bases and the V segment lost 6 bases, leaving 7 bases of the junction unmatched. The CDR3 extends over 13 amino acids. The DNA of the CDR3 is TGTGCCAGCAGTCGCGACAGGGAGGCTGAAGCTTTCTTT. Translation: CASSRDREAEAFF.

With respect to this clone: One end of the junction does not line up with germline, which may come from a read error. V and J are TRBV28 and TRBJ1-1; D not resolved. Germline V gene lookup returns CDR1 MDHEN and CDR2 SYDVKM. The length of the CDR3 is 15 residues. The CDR3 sequence: CASRFVGLANTEAFF. CDR3 DNA sequence: TGTGCCAGCCGTTTTGTTGGGCTGGCCAACACTGAAGCTTTCTTT. Using reference TRBV28 and TRBJ1-1 for the parts outside the CDR3, the full variable domain is DVKVTQSSRYLVKRTGEKVFLECVQDMDHENMFWYRQDPGLGLRLIYFSYDVKMKEKGDIPEGYSVSREKKERFSLILESASTNQTSMYLCASRFVGLANTEAFFGQGTRLTVV.

The V call is TRBV2, the J call TRBJ2-3, with 9 bases identical to TRBD2. This CDR3 comprises 14 residues. CDR1 and CDR2 from the germline V gene are SNHLY and FYNNEI. The V gene end was trimmed by 4 bases and the J gene end by 1 base; junction bases not matched to a gene: 0. CDR3 in DNA: TGTGCCAGCAGTGTAGCGGGAGGCACAGATACGCAGTATTTT. This sequence encodes CASSVAGGTDTQYF.

CDR3 DNA sequence: TGTGCCAGCAGCGCGACAGGGATGAACACTGAAGCTTTCTTT. Its translation is CASSATGMNTEAFF. The V gene is TRBV7-3, the J gene TRBJ1-1, with 7 nucleotides matching TRBD1. Germline CDR1 SGHTA, CDR2 FQGTGA. V was pared by 5 bases and J by 0 bases, with 3 bases of the junction left unmatched. This CDR3 contains 14 residues.

The chain has TRBV7-3 and TRBJ1-4; no definite D call. Germline V gene sequence: CDR1 SGHTA, CDR2 FQGTGA. The CDR3 has 14 amino acids. Between the trimmed V and J ends, which lost 5 bases and 5 bases, there was a span of 12 bases. The CDR3 loop is CASSRSGPNEKLFF. CDR3 nucleotide sequence: TGTGCCAGCAGCCGAAGTGGGCCGAATGAAAAACTGTTTTTT.